Following are 8 T cell receptor beta chains from one sample sequenced in a study of T cell responses to AZD1222 COVID-19 vaccine. Data came from immunoSEQ multiplex PCR; TCRdb stores just in-frame clones and leaves some out. The data show some 100,000 clones, just over 85% seen once. This material consisted of peripheral blood, taken 28 days after the second AZD1222 dose. The source is an adult who received the AZD1222 COVID-19 vaccine.

This chain uses TRBV6-5 with TRBJ1-6; D unclear. The CDR3 sequence is 12 residues long. V shed 6 bases and J shed 8 bases, with 8 bases lying between them. Germline V lookup: CDR1 MNHEY, CDR2 SVGAGI. CDR3 bases: TGTGCCAGCAGAACTATGGATTCACCCCTCCACTTT. This codes for CASRTMDSPLHF.

J is TRBJ2-6 and V is TRBV29-1; 7 bases match TRBD1. CDR1 is SQVTM, CDR2 ANQGSEA, per germline. This CDR3 comprises 15 residues. With 6 bases clipped from V and 0 bases from J, the junction kept 5 bases outside the gene matches. CDR3 loop: CSVMGQSSGANVLTF. The CDR3 bases are TGCAGCGTCATGGGACAGAGCTCTGGGGCCAACGTCCTGACTTTC.

This chain joins TRBV5-5 and TRBJ1-5; D might be TRBD1 (6 bases). Trimming shortened V by 3 bases and J by 1 base, and 20 bases separated the two germline ends. Per the germline V gene, CDR1 is SGHKS and CDR2 is YYEKEE (reference sequence). There are 18 residues in the CDR3. CDR3 residues: CASSSLGGRWESNQPQHF. The CDR3, as DNA: TGTGCCAGCAGCTCCCTCGGGGGGCGCTGGGAGAGCAATCAGCCCCAGCATTTT. The full variable domain, completed using reference TRBV5-5 and TRBJ1-5, is DAGVTQSPTHLIKTRGQQVTLRCSPISGHKSVSWYQQVLGQGPQFIFQYYEKEERGRGNFPDRFSARQFPNYSSELNVNALLLGDSALYLCASSSLGGRWESNQPQHFGDGTRLSIL.

V is TRBV19 and J is TRBJ1-2, with D maybe TRBD1 (6 bases). This CDR3 region has 15 residues. Trimming took 5 bases from V and 4 from J, leaving 17 bases between them. Germline assignment: CDR1 LNHDA and CDR2 SQIVND (reference sequence). The CDR3 loop reads CASSEGSGEGYGYTF. CDR3 nucleotide sequence: TGTGCCAGTAGTGAGGGGTCAGGGGAAGGCTATGGCTACACCTTC.

The rearrangement uses TRBV7-2 and TRBJ1-2; D remains unclear. V was shortened by 5 bases and J by 8 bases, with 15 bases between the two germline ends. Germline CDR1 and CDR2: SGHTA and FQGNSA. This CDR3 comprises 13 residues. CDR3 sequence reads: CASSPRPMDGYTF. Here the CDR3 DNA reads TGTGCCAGCAGCCCCCGCCCTATGGACGGCTACACCTTC.

This chain links TRBV7-9 with TRBJ2-1; 12 bases match TRBD2. The germline V gene has CDR1 SEHNR and CDR2 FQNEAQ (reference sequence). V shed 6 bases and J 6 bases; nucleotides not matched to a gene: 15. The CDR3 sequence is 18 residues long. The CDR3 bases are TGTGCCAGCAGGCCCTTACTAGCGGGAGGACCCTGGGGCAATGAGCAGTTCTTC. Translated, it gives CASRPLLAGGPWGNEQFF.

The chain recombines TRBV13 with TRBJ2-2; 14 nucleotides line up with TRBD2. The CDR3 contains 19 residues. The V and J ends lost 0 bases and 1 base, in that order; junction bases with no gene match: 4. Germline V lookup: CDR1 PRHDT, CDR2 FYEKMQ (reference sequence). CDR3 loop: CASSLGGLAGAGNTGELFF. The CDR3 DNA is TGTGCCAGCAGCTTAGGGGGACTAGCGGGAGCCGGGAACACCGGGGAGCTGTTTTTT.

The CDR3 reads CASSEWRLEGFAYNSPLHF. CDR3 DNA: TGTGCCAGCAGTGAATGGCGATTGGAAGGGTTCGCCTATAATTCACCCCTCCACTTT. The rearrangement uses TRBV6-1 and TRBJ1-6; D gene ambiguous. The germline gives CDR1 MNHNS, CDR2 SASEGT. This CDR3 is built from 19 residues. The ends were cut back, 2 bases at V and 2 bases at J, with 19 bases in the middle.